The present entry profiles one TCR beta chain with its context. This sample was included in a study of blood T cell repertoires in COVID-19. Study as a whole: Material from acute and convalescent COVID-19 was sourced from the United States, Italy and Spain. Sample material is recorded as cDNA or gDNA derived from T cells, B-cell-depleted T cells, or PBMCs.

Germline CDR1 and CDR2: MGHRA and YSYEKL. The CDR3 runs to 17 residues. The junction had 11 bases not matched to a gene; V was cut back by 1 base and J by 8 bases. Per the original methods: By means of reference gene primer amplification, nucleated cell counts were estimated. Repertoires were generated with immunoSEQ multiplex PCR, while TCRdb's copy carries only in-frame clones and drops some. The V and J calls and clone size are taken from that table; D and trimming were inferred from the DNA. The sample gives 150,000 or so clones, 86% of which show up once; around 8.2% is in the top ten. V gene TRBV4-1 combines with J gene TRBJ2-2, with TRBD1 identical over 9 bases. The sequenced sample was peripheral blood. The receptor comes from a man between 60 and 75 years old with acute or convalescent COVID-19. The CDR3 sequence is CASSQVSGTGGRGELFF. The CDR3 bases are TGCGCCAGCAGCCAAGTCTCCGGAACAGGGGGCAGAGGGGAGCTGTTTTTT.